Following are 12 T cell receptor beta chains from one sample sequenced in a study of beta chain features in type 1 diabetes. General study results and limits: Type 1 diabetes patients had moderately but significantly shorter TCRB CDR3s in all four CD4+ subsets.

No cognate antigen is known for these TCRs. Isolated RNA was reverse transcribed in full, so expressed TCRB transcripts were sequenced. This table comes from immunoSEQ multiplex PCR, and its TCRdb copy is limited to in-frame clones, with some not included. The data contain some 640,000 clones, over 11% of them singletons. The sequenced sample consisted of naive CD4+ T cells from blood. These receptors all come from a man aged 18 to 30 with type 1 diabetes.

This chain links TRBV10-1 with TRBJ1-1, with a tentative D call TRBD1 (5 bases). Trimming took off 7 bases at V and 0 bases at J, with 9 bases between the two ends. The germline gives CDR1 WNHNN, CDR2 SYGVQD (reference sequence). CDR3 length equals 13 residues. The CDR3 region is CASKAGMNTEAFF. For the CDR3, the DNA is TGCGCCAGCAAGGCAGGGATGAACACTGAAGCTTTCTTT.

The chain uses TRBV6-1 and TRBJ1-3; D uncertain. Germline values: CDR1 MNHNS, CDR2 SASEGT. There are 15 residues in the CDR3. Trimming removed 1 base from V and 0 bases from J, with 7 bases in between. The CDR3 here is CASSEDGVSGNTIYF. CDR3 in DNA: TGTGCCAGCAGTGAAGATGGAGTCTCTGGAAACACCATATATTTT.

This clone was recorded a few times. The V and J genes are TRBV11-2 and TRBJ2-1; perhaps TRBD2 as D (6 bases). The CDR3 is 14 amino acids. CDR1 is SGHAT, CDR2 FQNNGV, per germline. Trimming pared 4 bases from V and 4 bases from J, leaving 11 bases between. The CDR3 DNA reads as TGTGCCAGCAGCTCATCCGGAGGGTACAATGAGCAGTTCTTC. Protein: CASSSSGGYNEQFF.

This clone has only a few counts. The rearrangement links TRBV20-1 to TRBJ2-7, with D tentatively TRBD1 or TRBD2 (6 bases each). Trimming left V 5 bases short and J 2 bases short, with 7 bases between. This CDR3 comprises 11 residues. The germline gives CDR1 DFQATT, CDR2 SNEGSKA (reference sequence). The CDR3 region is CSAGGPYEQYF. DNA for the CDR3: TGCAGTGCTGGGGGGCCCTACGAGCAGTACTTC.

CDR3 DNA sequence: TGTGCCATCGCAGGGGGTCAGGAGACCCAGTACTTC. As protein: CAIAGGQETQYF. The rearrangement links TRBV10-3 to TRBJ2-5; 7 nucleotides match TRBD1. Germline trimming cut 8 bases from V and 5 bases from J; bases unmatched to any gene: 5. Germline CDR1 reads ENHRY; CDR2 reads SYGVKD. The CDR3 covers 12 residues.

This chain uses TRBV30 with TRBJ1-5, with D tentatively TRBD1 (5 bases). Trimming took 2 bases from V and 8 from J, leaving 16 bases between them. The germline V gene has CDR1 GTSNPN and CDR2 SVGIG (reference sequence). The CDR3 is 14 residues long. The DNA of the CDR3 is TGTGCCTGGAGTCCTTCACGGGGCGGAAAGCCCCAGCATTTT. This sequence encodes CAWSPSRGGKPQHF.

The chain combines TRBV7-2 with TRBJ2-1, with 10 bases lining up with TRBD2. The CDR3 is made up of 16 amino acids. V trimming: 5 bases; J trimming: 0 bases; junction bases outside the gene matches: 4. Per the germline V gene, CDR1 is SGHTA and CDR2 is FQGNSA. The CDR3 here is CASSGSGGGSYNEQFF. The CDR3 region has the DNA TGTGCCAGCAGCGGGAGCGGGGGGGGCTCCTACAATGAGCAGTTCTTC.

The rearrangement uses TRBV6-6 and TRBJ2-5; D unresolved. Germline assignment: CDR1 MNHNY and CDR2 SVGAGI (reference sequence). The V end was cut by 1 base, the J end by 3 bases, with 3 bases between. The CDR3 runs to 12 residues. CDR3 bases: TGTGCCAGCAGTTACTGGGAAGAGACCCAGTACTTC. Translation: CASSYWEETQYF.

V and J are TRBV5-1 and TRBJ2-5, with D perhaps matching TRBD1 (6 bases). This CDR3 contains 13 residues. V was clipped by 7 bases and J by 3 bases, with 13 bases between them. CDR1 is SGHRS, CDR2 YFSETQ, per germline. CDR3 protein: CASSGQTEETQYF. For the CDR3, the DNA is TGCGCCAGCTCTGGACAGACTGAAGAGACCCAGTACTTC.

V and J are TRBV11-3 and TRBJ2-2; 8 bases are a match to TRBD2. After removal of 3 bases from V and 5 bases from J, the junction contained 8 bases not matched to a gene. Looked up from germline, CDR1 is SGHNT and CDR2 is YENEEA. The CDR3 is 16 amino acids. CDR3 in DNA: TGTGCCAGCAGCTTGTTCGTGGCGGGGGGAACCGGGGAGCTGTTTTTT. Translation gives CASSLFVAGGTGELFF. The full variable domain, completed using reference TRBV11-3 and TRBJ2-2, is EAGVVQSPRYKIIEKKQPVAFWCNPISGHNTLYWYLQNLGQGPELLIRYENEEAVDDSQLPKDRFSAERLKGVDSTLKIQPAELGDSAVYLCASSLFVAGGTGELFFGEGSRLTVL.

This chain joins TRBV25-1 and TRBJ1-3; D is uncertain. Between the trimmed V and J ends, which lost 1 base and 0 bases, there was a span of 10 bases. This CDR3 has 16 residues. Germline-derived CDR1 and CDR2 are MGHDK and SYGVNS. Written as DNA, the CDR3 is TGTGCCAGCAGTGAATTAGACTCTGGCTCTGGAAACACCATATATTTT. Encoded protein: CASSELDSGSGNTIYF.

The chain combines TRBV2 with TRBJ1-1, with D possibly TRBD1 on 6 matching bases. Trimming cost V 6 bases and J 1 base, with 12 bases left between them. Germline lookup yields CDR1 SNHLY and CDR2 FYNNEI. The CDR3 is 14 amino acids. The CDR3 reads CASSIIQGNTEAFF. CDR3 coding DNA: TGTGCCAGCAGCATTATACAGGGGAACACTGAAGCTTTCTTT.